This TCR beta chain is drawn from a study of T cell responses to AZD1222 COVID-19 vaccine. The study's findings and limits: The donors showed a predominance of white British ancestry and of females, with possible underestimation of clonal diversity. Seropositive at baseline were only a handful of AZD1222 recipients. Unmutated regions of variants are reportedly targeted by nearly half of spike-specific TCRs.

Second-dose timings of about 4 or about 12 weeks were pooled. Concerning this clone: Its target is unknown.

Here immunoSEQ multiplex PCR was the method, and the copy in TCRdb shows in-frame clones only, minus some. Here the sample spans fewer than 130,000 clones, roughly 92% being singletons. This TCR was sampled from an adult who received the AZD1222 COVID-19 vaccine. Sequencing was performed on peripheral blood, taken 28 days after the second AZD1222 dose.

The DNA for the CDR3 is TGTGCCAGCAGCTTTGAACTGAATAATTCACCCCTCCACTTT. Protein: CASSFELNNSPLHF. The V call is TRBV5-4, the J call TRBJ1-6; D not certain. CDR1 and CDR2 (germline): SGHNT, YYREEE (reference sequence). This CDR3 spans 14 amino acids. V shed 2 bases and J shed 5 bases, with 8 bases lying between them.